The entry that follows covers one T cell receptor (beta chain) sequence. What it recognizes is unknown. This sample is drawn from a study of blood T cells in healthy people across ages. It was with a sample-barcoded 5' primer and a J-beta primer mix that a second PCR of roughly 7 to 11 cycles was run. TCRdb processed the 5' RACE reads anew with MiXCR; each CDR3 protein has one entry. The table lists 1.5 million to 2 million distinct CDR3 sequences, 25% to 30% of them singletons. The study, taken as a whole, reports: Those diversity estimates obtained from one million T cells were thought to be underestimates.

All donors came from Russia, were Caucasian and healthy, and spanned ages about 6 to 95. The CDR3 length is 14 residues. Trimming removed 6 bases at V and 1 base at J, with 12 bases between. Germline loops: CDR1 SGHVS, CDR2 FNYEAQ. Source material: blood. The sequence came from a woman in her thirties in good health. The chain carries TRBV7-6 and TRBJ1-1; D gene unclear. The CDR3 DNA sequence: TGTGCCAGCAGTTGGCTGCGTACGAACACTGAAGCTTTCTTT. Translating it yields CASSWLRTNTEAFF.